A single sample gave rise to the 29 T cell receptor beta chains below, sequenced in a study of T cells after yellow fever vaccination. MiXCR was run by TCRdb on the 5' RACE reads, yielding one entry per CDR3 protein. The sample consists of about 74,000 distinct CDR3 sequences, approximately 7% of them appearing once. The starting material was CD8+ T cells sorted from PBMCs, obtained around 5 days after the first yellow fever vaccination. The origin of the receptors is a man aged 18 to 30 who received the YFV17D yellow fever vaccine.

This clonotype was observed at least ten times. V gene TRBV6-1 combines with J gene TRBJ1-1, with D possibly matching TRBD1 (6 bases). V lost 6 bases and J 3 bases, leaving 11 bases between the germline ends. CDR3 length equals 13 residues. In germline, CDR1 is MNHNS, CDR2 SASEGT. This chain's CDR3 is CASSSGQYTEAFF. CDR3 nucleotides: TGTGCCAGCAGCTCCGGACAGTACACTGAAGCTTTCTTT.

This clonotype was recorded a few times. The chain employs TRBV18 and TRBJ1-3; D unresolved. Trimming took off 0 bases at V and 2 bases at J, with 8 bases between the two ends. This CDR3 is 15 amino acids long. Germline assignment: CDR1 KGHSH and CDR2 LQKENI. Here the CDR3 DNA reads TGTGCCAGCTCACCACCGGTAGGGACTGGAAACACCATATATTTT. It is translated as CASSPPVGTGNTIYF. Together with reference TRBV18 and TRBJ1-3, the CDR3 gives the full variable domain: NAGVMQNPRHLVRRRGQEARLRCSPMKGHSHVYWYRQLPEEGLKFMVYLQKENIIDESGMPKERFSAEFPKEGPSILRIQQVVRGDSAAYFCASSPPVGTGNTIYFGEGSWLTVV.

The chain is built from TRBV27 and TRBJ2-3, with D possibly called TRBD1 or TRBD2 (5 bases each). This CDR3 contains 13 residues. V was clipped by 3 bases and J by 5 bases, with 9 bases between them. CDR1 and CDR2 from the germline V gene are MNHEY and SMNVEV (reference sequence). The CDR3 region has the DNA TGTGCCAGCAGTTTTCGGGGCAGAGATACGCAGTATTTT. Amino acid sequence: CASSFRGRDTQYF.

This clonotype has only a few counts. The chain has TRBV12-3 or TRBV12-4 and TRBJ2-7, with 10 bases lining up with TRBD1. The CDR3 has 14 amino acids. V gave up 4 bases and J gave up 3 bases; unmatched junction bases: 3. CDR3 sequence: CASSSTGGNYEQYF. The CDR3 bases are TGTGCCAGCAGTTCGACAGGGGGCAACTACGAGCAGTACTTC.

This clonotype turned up a few times. The V gene is TRBV6-5, the J gene TRBJ2-3; D might be TRBD2 (6 bases). This CDR3 has 17 amino acids. V dropped 8 bases and J dropped 6 bases, with 27 bases sitting between them. Germline V CDR1 and CDR2: MNHEY, SVGAGI. In DNA, the CDR3 is TGTGCCAGCGCGAGGTGGGACCGGGGGAATATGTGGGATACGCAGTATTTT. Protein sequence: CASARWDRGNMWDTQYF.

This clonotype showed up just a few times. The chain is built from TRBV27 and TRBJ2-1, with a tentative D call TRBD2 (6 bases). Per the germline V gene, CDR1 is MNHEY and CDR2 is SMNVEV (reference sequence). The length of the CDR3 is 15 residues. The V end was cut by 4 bases, the J end by 8 bases, with 18 bases between. In nucleotides, the CDR3 is TGTGCCAGCAGTTCGGTCGGAGGGACTTTCCATGAGCAGTTCTTC. This sequence encodes CASSSVGGTFHEQFF.

The J gene is TRBJ2-7, the V gene TRBV6-5; TRBD1 might be the D (5 bases). V dropped 6 bases and J dropped 2 bases, with 5 bases sitting between them. The CDR3 contains 11 residues. Germline V lookup: CDR1 MNHEY, CDR2 SVGAGI. CDR3 in DNA: TGTGCCAGCAGAGGGGCCTACGAGCAGTACTTC. It is translated as CASRGAYEQYF.

This clonotype was seen repeatedly, ten times or more. The J gene is TRBJ2-3, the V gene TRBV15; D gene unclear. Germline V gives CDR1 LNHNV, CDR2 YYDKDF (reference sequence). V was cut by 0 bases and J by 1 base, with 5 bases left in between. This CDR3 is 14 amino acids long. CDR3 region: CATSRDSGTDTQYF. CDR3 nucleotides: TGTGCCACCAGCAGAGATTCGGGCACAGATACGCAGTATTTT.

This clonotype has a count of ten or more. The V call is TRBV7-9, the J call TRBJ2-7, with D perhaps TRBD1 or TRBD2 (5 bases each). The CDR3 sequence is 14 residues long. CDR1 SEHNR and CDR2 FQNEAQ come from the germline V gene (reference sequence). V lost 1 base to trimming and J lost 3 bases, with 10 bases between them. CDR3 in DNA: TGTGCCAGCAGCTTAGTAGGGGAGCTCTACGAGCAGTACTTC. Its translation: CASSLVGELYEQYF. The entire variable domain, with the rest obtained from reference TRBV7-9 and TRBJ2-7, is as follows: DTGVSQNPRHKITKRGQNVTFRCDPISEHNRLYWYRQTLGQGPEFLTYFQNEAQLEKSRLLSDRFSAERPKGSFSTLEIQRTEQGDSAMYLCASSLVGELYEQYFGPGTRLTVT.

This clonotype was seen a handful of times. The rearrangement joins TRBV6-2 or TRBV6-3 to TRBJ2-1; perhaps TRBD2 as D (6 bases). CDR3 length: 15 residues. CDR1 MNHEY and CDR2 SVGEGT come from the germline V gene. V dropped 7 bases and J dropped 8 bases, with 21 bases sitting between them. The DNA of the CDR3 is TGTGCCAGCACCCACGTGCGGGAATCCAACGATGAGCAGTTCTTC. It encodes CASTHVRESNDEQFF.

Here the CDR3 DNA reads TGTGCCAGCGGGACAGGGCGGAGTGGCTACACCTTC. This gives the protein CASGTGRSGYTF. The chain uses TRBV9 and TRBJ1-2; 9 nucleotides match TRBD1. Trimming removed 7 bases from V and 7 bases from J; junction bases left unmatched: 5. CDR3 length equals 12 residues. Per germline, CDR1 SGDLS and CDR2 YYNGEE.

This clonotype was seen more than once but under ten times. This sequence joins TRBV5-8 and TRBJ2-7, with D possibly being TRBD1 or TRBD2 (5 bases each). This CDR3 is 16 amino acids long. CDR1 and CDR2 (germline): SGHTS, YDEGEE. CDR3 DNA sequence: TGTGCCAGTAGCTTTTATGGGACCGAGGCTTCCTACGAGCAGTACGTC. As protein: CASSFYGTEASYEQYV.

The rearrangement joins TRBV13 to TRBJ1-1; D may be TRBD1 (6 bases). The V end was cut by 3 bases, the J end by 10 bases, with 18 bases between. Germline V lookup: CDR1 PRHDT, CDR2 FYEKMQ (reference sequence). This CDR3 contains 14 residues. This CDR3 reads CASSFPDRRSAAFF. As DNA, the CDR3 is TGTGCCAGCAGCTTCCCGGACAGAAGGTCAGCAGCTTTCTTT.

The CDR3 is CASSQTGGYGYTF. DNA for the CDR3: TGTGCCAGCAGTCAAACAGGGGGCTATGGCTACACCTTC. V is TRBV27 and J is TRBJ1-2; 8 bases agree with TRBD1. Germline lookup yields CDR1 MNHEY and CDR2 SMNVEV (reference sequence). The CDR3 is made up of 13 amino acids. The V and J ends lost 5 bases and 4 bases, in that order; junction bases with no gene match: 3.

CDR3 nucleotides: TGCGCCAGCAGCCAAGATGGGGCCGCGGCAGATACGCAGTATTTT. It codes for CASSQDGAAADTQYF. The chain joins TRBV4-3 to TRBJ2-3; a possible D gene is TRBD1 (5 bases). The CDR3 extends over 15 amino acids. Germline loops: CDR1 LGHNA, CDR2 YSLEER. The ends were cut back, 0 bases at V and 4 bases at J, with 11 bases in the middle.

This clonotype was counted between two and nine times. The rearrangement joins TRBV27 to TRBJ1-5; perhaps TRBD1 as D (6 bases). The CDR3 totals 14 residues. The V gene lost 2 bases and the J gene lost 7 bases, with 12 bases spanning the gap. CDR1 is MNHEY and CDR2 is SMNVEV in the germline V gene (reference sequence). CDR3 bases: TGTGCCAGCAGTTTAGGGGGGCGAGGGCAGCCCCAGCATTTT. Amino acid sequence: CASSLGGRGQPQHF.

This clonotype appeared many times. The CDR3 protein is CASSLGAEQFF. The CDR3 coding sequence is TGTGCCAGCAGCCTCGGCGCTGAGCAGTTCTTC. This sequence joins TRBV5-6 and TRBJ2-1, with D unresolved. Per germline, CDR1 SGHDT and CDR2 YYEEEE. The CDR3 totals 11 residues. V lost 4 bases and J lost 9, with 8 bases in between.

The DNA for the CDR3 is TGCAGCGCAAGGGAGCCGACAGGGTTTGCGAACACTGAAGCTTTCTTT. It is translated as CSAREPTGFANTEAFF. V gene TRBV29-1 combines with J gene TRBJ1-1; 7 bases match TRBD1. CDR3 length: 16 residues. CDR1 and CDR2 from the germline V gene are SQVTM and ANQGSEA. With 7 bases clipped from V and 1 base from J, the junction kept 15 bases outside the gene matches.

The sample holds a few counts of this clonotype. V gene TRBV7-9 combines with J gene TRBJ2-3; perhaps TRBD2 as D (5 bases). This CDR3 has 15 residues. Per germline, CDR1 SEHNR and CDR2 FQNEAQ (reference sequence). The V end lost 5 bases, the J end lost 6 bases, and 18 bases lay between the germline ends. The CDR3 region is CASSPRTASWDTQYF. The CDR3 nucleotides read TGTGCCAGCAGCCCTAGGACTGCCTCGTGGGATACGCAGTATTTT. Supplemented by reference TRBV7-9 and TRBJ2-3, the full variable domain reads DTGVSQNPRHKITKRGQNVTFRCDPISEHNRLYWYRQTLGQGPEFLTYFQNEAQLEKSRLLSDRFSAERPKGSFSTLEIQRTEQGDSAMYLCASSPRTASWDTQYFGPGTRLTVL.

Many counts were recorded for this clonotype. The chain uses TRBV13 and TRBJ2-7; 8 positions match TRBD1. The V and J ends lost 5 bases and 3 bases, in that order; junction bases with no gene match: 12. The CDR3 totals 16 residues. CDR1 is PRHDT, CDR2 FYEKMQ, per germline (reference sequence). The CDR3 coding sequence is TGTGCCAGCAGCGGGACAGGAGTCGGGAACTACTACGAGCAGTACTTC. It encodes CASSGTGVGNYYEQYF. The full variable domain, its missing parts supplied by reference TRBV13 and TRBJ2-7, is AAGVIQSPRHLIKEKRETATLKCYPIPRHDTVYWYQQGPGQDPQFLISFYEKMQSDKGSIPDRFSAQQFSDYHSELNMSSLELGDSALYFCASSGTGVGNYYEQYFGPGTRLTVT.

This clonotype was seen ten or more times. The chain has TRBV12-5 and TRBJ2-1; 9 nucleotides align to TRBD2. Germline values: CDR1 LGHNT, CDR2 FRNRAP. CDR3 size: 16 residues. Trimming at V came to 4 bases and at J to 2 bases, leaving 6 bases not matched to a gene. Written as DNA, the CDR3 is TGTGCTAGTGGTTCCCTCCTAGCGGGGCCCTACAATGAGCAGTTCTTC. Translation gives CASGSLLAGPYNEQFF.

This clonotype has ten or more counts. A read error may produce the germline difference seen at one junction end. The rearrangement links TRBV7-7 to TRBJ2-3; the match to TRBD1 covers 7 bases. The CDR3 extends over 14 amino acids. Germline CDR1 reads SSHAT; CDR2 reads FNYEAQ (reference sequence). CDR3 amino acids: CASSLGTVGDTQYF. CDR3 bases: TGTGCTAGCAGCTTAGGGACAGTCGGGGATACGCAGTATTTT.

This clonotype turned up a few times. It may be a read error: a sequence one base away is much more abundant. The chain employs TRBV11-1 and TRBJ1-1, with unresolved D. The CDR3 extends over 14 amino acids. Germline CDR1 and CDR2: SGHAT and FQDESV (reference sequence). V lost 1 base and J 1 base, leaving 7 bases between the germline ends. Here the CDR3 reads CASSLGTANTEAFF. In DNA, the CDR3 is TGTGCCAGCAGCTTAGGGACGGCGAACACTGAAGCTTTCTTT. The whole variable domain, remainder taken from reference TRBV11-1 and TRBJ1-1, is EAEVAQSPRYKITEKSQAVAFWCDPISGHATLYWYRQILGQGPELLVQFQDESVVDDSQLPKDRFSAERLKGVDSTLKIQPAELGDSAMYLCASSLGTANTEAFFGQGTRLTVV.

The chain uses TRBV5-1 and TRBJ2-1; 8 bases are shared with TRBD1. Per the germline V gene, CDR1 is SGHRS and CDR2 is YFSETQ. The V gene end was trimmed by 4 bases and the J gene end by 9 bases; junction bases not matched to a gene: 6. The CDR3 totals 13 residues. Here the CDR3 DNA reads TGCGCCAGCAGCCTGACAGGGGCCGGTGAGCAGTTCTTC. This gives the protein CASSLTGAGEQFF. Drawing the rest from reference TRBV5-1 and TRBJ2-1, the complete variable domain is KAGVTQTPRYLIKTRGQQVTLSCSPISGHRSVSWYQQTPGQGLQFLFEYFSETQRNKGNFPGRFSGRQFSNSRSEMNVSTLELGDSALYLCASSLTGAGEQFFGPGTRLTVL.

The rearrangement uses TRBV5-8 and TRBJ1-3; D is unclear. This CDR3 region has 15 residues. Germline V lookup: CDR1 SGHTS, CDR2 YDEGEE. Trimming shortened V by 2 bases and J by 0 bases, and 9 bases separated the two germline ends. CDR3 amino acids: CASSFRRVSGNTIYF. CDR3 DNA sequence: TGTGCCAGCAGCTTTCGTCGGGTCTCTGGAAACACCATATATTTT. Using reference TRBV5-8 and TRBJ1-3 for the parts outside the CDR3, the full variable domain is EAGVTQSPTHLIKTRGQQATLRCSPISGHTSVYWYQQALGLGLQFLLWYDEGEERNRGNFPPRFSGRQFPNYSSELNVNALELEDSALYLCASSFRRVSGNTIYFGEGSWLTVV.

Ten or more counts support this clonotype. J is TRBJ2-3 and V is TRBV29-1; TRBD2 aligns across 7 bases. Germline-derived CDR1 and CDR2 are SQVTM and ANQGSEA. The CDR3 has 14 amino acids. Trimming removed 4 bases from V and 1 base from J; junction bases left unmatched: 5. CDR3: CSVGHGGGTDTQYF. The DNA for the CDR3 is TGCAGCGTTGGACATGGGGGGGGCACAGATACGCAGTATTTT.

This clonotype was counted at least ten times. The rearrangement uses TRBV12-5 and TRBJ2-3, with D possibly being TRBD1 or TRBD2 (5 bases each). Trimming shortened V by 5 bases and J by 3 bases, and 18 bases separated the two germline ends. This CDR3 comprises 16 residues. In germline, CDR1 is LGHNT, CDR2 FRNRAP. The CDR3 DNA reads TGTGCTAGTGGTCCCCCTTTAGCGAAGGGGACAGATACGCAGTATTTT. Its translation is CASGPPLAKGTDTQYF. Variable domain in full (rest from reference TRBV12-5 and TRBJ2-3): DARVTQTPRHKVTEMGQEVTMRCQPILGHNTVFWYRQTMMQGLELLAYFRNRAPLDDSGMPKDRFSAEMPDATLATLKIQPSEPRDSAVYFCASGPPLAKGTDTQYFGPGTRLTVL.

The chain combines TRBV27 with TRBJ2-2; D tentatively fits TRBD1 or TRBD2 (5 bases each). The CDR3 is made up of 13 amino acids. Trimming took off 5 bases at V and 6 bases at J, with 10 bases between the two ends. The germline CDR1 and CDR2 sequences are MNHEY and SMNVEV (reference sequence). Written as DNA, the CDR3 is TGTGCCAGCAGTCCGTGGGGGTCCGGGGAGCTGTTTTTT. Translation: CASSPWGSGELFF.

This sequence joins TRBV4-1 and TRBJ2-5; D is uncertain. The V and J ends lost 3 bases and 2 bases respectively, with 7 bases between them. Germline assignment: CDR1 MGHRA and CDR2 YSYEKL. This CDR3 comprises 13 residues. CDR3 coding DNA: TGCGCCAGCAGCCATCCCAGGCAAGAGACCCAGTACTTC. Its translation: CASSHPRQETQYF.